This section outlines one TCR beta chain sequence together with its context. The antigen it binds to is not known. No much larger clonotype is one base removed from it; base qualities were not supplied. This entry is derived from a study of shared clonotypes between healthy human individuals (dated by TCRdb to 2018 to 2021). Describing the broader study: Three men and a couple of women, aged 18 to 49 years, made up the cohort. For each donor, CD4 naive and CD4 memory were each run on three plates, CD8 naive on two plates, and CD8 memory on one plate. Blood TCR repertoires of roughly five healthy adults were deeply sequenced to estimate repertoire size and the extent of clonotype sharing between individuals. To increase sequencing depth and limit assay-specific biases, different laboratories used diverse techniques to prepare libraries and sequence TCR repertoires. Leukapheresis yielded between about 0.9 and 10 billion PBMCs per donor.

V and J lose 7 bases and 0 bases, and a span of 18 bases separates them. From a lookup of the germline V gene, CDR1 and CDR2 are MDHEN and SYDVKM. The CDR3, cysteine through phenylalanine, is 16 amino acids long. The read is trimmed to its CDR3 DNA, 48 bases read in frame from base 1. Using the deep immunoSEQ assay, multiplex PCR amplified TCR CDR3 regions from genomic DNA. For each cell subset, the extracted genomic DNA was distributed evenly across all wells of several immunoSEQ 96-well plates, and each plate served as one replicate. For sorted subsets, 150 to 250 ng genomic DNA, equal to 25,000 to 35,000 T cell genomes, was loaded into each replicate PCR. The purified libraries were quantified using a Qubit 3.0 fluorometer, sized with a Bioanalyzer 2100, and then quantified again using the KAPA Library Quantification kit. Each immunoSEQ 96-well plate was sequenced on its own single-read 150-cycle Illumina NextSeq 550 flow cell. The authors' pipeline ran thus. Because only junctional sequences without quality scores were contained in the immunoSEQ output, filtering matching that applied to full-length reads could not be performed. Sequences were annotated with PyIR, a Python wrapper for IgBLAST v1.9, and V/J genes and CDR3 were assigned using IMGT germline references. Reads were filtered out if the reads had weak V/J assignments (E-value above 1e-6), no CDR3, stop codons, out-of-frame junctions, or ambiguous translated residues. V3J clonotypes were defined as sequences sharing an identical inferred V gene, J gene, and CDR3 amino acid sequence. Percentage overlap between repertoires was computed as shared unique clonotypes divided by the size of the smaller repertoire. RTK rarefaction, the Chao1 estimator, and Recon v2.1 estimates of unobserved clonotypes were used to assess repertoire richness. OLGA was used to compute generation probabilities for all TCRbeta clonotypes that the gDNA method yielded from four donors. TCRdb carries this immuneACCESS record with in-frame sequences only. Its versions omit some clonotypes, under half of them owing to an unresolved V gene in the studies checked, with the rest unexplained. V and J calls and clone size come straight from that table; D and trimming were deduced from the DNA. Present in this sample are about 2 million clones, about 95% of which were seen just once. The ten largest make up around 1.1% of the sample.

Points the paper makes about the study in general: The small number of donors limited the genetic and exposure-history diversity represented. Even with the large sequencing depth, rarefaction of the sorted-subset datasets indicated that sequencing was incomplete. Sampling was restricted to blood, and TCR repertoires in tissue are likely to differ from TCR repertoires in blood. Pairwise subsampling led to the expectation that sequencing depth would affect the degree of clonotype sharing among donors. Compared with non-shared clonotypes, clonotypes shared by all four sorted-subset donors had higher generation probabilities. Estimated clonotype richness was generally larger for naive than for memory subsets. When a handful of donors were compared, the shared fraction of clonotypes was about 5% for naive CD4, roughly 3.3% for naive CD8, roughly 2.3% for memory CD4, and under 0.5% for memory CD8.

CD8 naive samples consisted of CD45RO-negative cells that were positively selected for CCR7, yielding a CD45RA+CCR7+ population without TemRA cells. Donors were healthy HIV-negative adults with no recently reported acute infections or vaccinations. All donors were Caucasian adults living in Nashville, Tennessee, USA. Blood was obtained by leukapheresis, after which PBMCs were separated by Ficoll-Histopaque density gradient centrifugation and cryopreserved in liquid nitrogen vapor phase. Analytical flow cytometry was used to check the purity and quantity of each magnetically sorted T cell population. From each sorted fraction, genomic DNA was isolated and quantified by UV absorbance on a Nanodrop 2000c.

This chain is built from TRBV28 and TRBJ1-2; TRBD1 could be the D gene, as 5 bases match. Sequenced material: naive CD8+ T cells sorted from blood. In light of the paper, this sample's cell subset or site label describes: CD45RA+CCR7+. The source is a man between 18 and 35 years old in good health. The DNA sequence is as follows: TGTGCCAGCACTACGGGACTTAGGATCTCTAACTATGGCTACACCTTC. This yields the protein CASTTGLRISNYGYTF.